Below are 3 T cell receptor beta chains sequenced from a single sample in a study of blood T cells in healthy people across ages. For the second PCR, which ran for 7 to 11 cycles, a sample-barcoded 5' primer and a J-beta primer mix were used. TCRdb called the 5' RACE reads again in MiXCR, with one record for every CDR3 protein. The repertoire has about 800,000 distinct CDR3 sequences, 58% of them found once; the top ten carry around 22%. Sequenced sample: blood. The receptor source for this set is a man aged 25 to 45 in good health.

The chain joins TRBV6-1 to TRBJ1-2; no definite D call. CDR3 length: 11 amino acids. The V gene's germline CDR1 is MNHNS and CDR2 SASEGT. The V end lost 8 bases, the J end lost 5 bases, and 9 bases lay between the germline ends. The CDR3 sequence is CASGEGYGYTF. CDR3 nucleotides: TGTGCCAGCGGGGAAGGGTATGGCTACACCTTC.

The V and J genes are TRBV2 and TRBJ2-3; no definite D call. The germline gives CDR1 SNHLY, CDR2 FYNNEI. Trimming took 1 base from V and 4 from J, leaving 9 bases between them. The CDR3 sequence is 14 residues long. The CDR3 bases are TGTGCCAGCAGTGAAGGGCAGGTCTCAGATACGCAGTATTTT. It specifies CASSEGQVSDTQYF.

This clonotype was counted a few times. The chain couples TRBV5-1 to TRBJ1-2; D is uncertain. Germline loops: CDR1 SGHRS, CDR2 YFSETQ. The ends were cut back, 3 bases at V and 8 bases at J, with 8 bases in the middle. CDR3 size: 11 residues. CDR3 in DNA: TGCGCCAGCAGCTCGGATAGAGGCTACACCTTC. Protein product: CASSSDRGYTF.